This TCR beta chain was captured in a study of T cell repertoires in cytomegalovirus infection. In the study overall: Indications came from public TCR beta signatures; they pointed to CMV infection and to a matching HLA type. Study-wide results and limits: Clonotypes of TCR beta that were HLA-C-restricted and CMV-specific dominated the ex vivo response. Individuals carrying CMV plus the relevant HLA were identified by cumulative frequency of public TCR beta families.

CDR3 size: 13 residues. Germline CDR1 and CDR2: SGHRS and YFSETQ. Trimming left V 7 bases short and J 5 bases short, with 15 bases between. Of note for this clonotype: Antigen: not known.

TCRdb reprocessed the reads with MiXCR, giving one entry per CDR3 protein. The profile shows nearly 550,000 distinct CDR3 sequences, 16% of them singletons. This receptor was taken from a human donor in good health (CMV status not recorded). Some clones in this sample may be carry-over from other donors' samples. V gene TRBV5-1 combines with J gene TRBJ2-5; weak D call: TRBD1 (5 bases). Sequencing input: CD8+ T cells from PBMCs. The CDR3 DNA follows: TGCGCCAGCGCGGCACAGGTATGGGAGACCCAGTACTTC. This sequence encodes CASAAQVWETQYF.